The clone carrying this T cell receptor (beta chain) was detected ten times or more. V was cut by 5 bases and J by 4 bases, with 19 bases left in between. This CDR3 spans 16 amino acids. Germline V gene data show CDR1 as SGHTA and CDR2 as FQGNSA. The sample originates from a study of T-cell reconstitution after alpha-beta-depleted transplantation in children. Preparation of the TCRbeta library used unique molecular identifiers. One entry per CDR3 protein results from TCRdb running MiXCR on the PCR reads. The sample shows roughly 100,000 distinct CDR3 sequences, under 9% of them seen only once. This clonotype was sampled from a boy between 2 and 10 years old with acute lymphoblastic leukemia, due to receive a stem cell transplant. The chain has TRBV7-2 and TRBJ2-3; the D is unclear. Source: PBMCs, taken before TCRalphabeta/CD19-depleted stem cell transplant. The CDR3 bases are TGTGCCAGCAGCCCTCAGGCAGTTCCCCTGGCAGATACGCAGTATTTT. This translates into CASSPQAVPLADTQYF.